The 17 T cell receptor beta chains in this list originate from one sample, sequenced in a study of blood T cell repertoires in COVID-19. Sequencing used immunoSEQ multiplex PCR; TCRdb keeps in-frame clones, though not all of them. The top ten clones hold roughly 3.2% of a sample with about 190,000 clones, roughly 84% of them seen once. Source material: PBMCs or T cells enriched from blood (not recorded which). Source of these receptors: a woman aged 30 to 39 who had been exposed to COVID-19.

This chain links TRBV18 with TRBJ1-4; 11 positions agree with TRBD1. Germline CDR1 reads KGHSH; CDR2 reads LQKENI. There are 14 residues in the CDR3. V lost 6 bases, J lost 10 bases, and 7 bases stayed unmatched. CDR3 region: CASSPGQGVGKLFF. CDR3 nucleotides: TGTGCCAGCTCTCCGGGACAGGGGGTTGGAAAACTGTTTTTT.

The rearrangement uses TRBV27 and TRBJ1-5, with 7 positions matching TRBD1. The CDR3 runs 15 residues. Germline trimming cut 0 bases from V and 4 bases from J; bases unmatched to any gene: 3. CDR1 and CDR2 from the germline V gene are MNHEY and SMNVEV (reference sequence). The CDR3 sequence: CASSLSAGGNQPQHF. The CDR3 nucleotides are TGTGCCAGCAGTTTATCGGCAGGGGGAAATCAGCCCCAGCATTTT.

This sequence joins TRBV5-6 and TRBJ2-5, with D possibly being TRBD1 (6 bases). V lost 4 bases and J lost 5, with 15 bases in between. In germline, CDR1 is SGHDT, CDR2 YYEEEE. The CDR3 has 14 amino acids. The CDR3 spells CASSLYRDIETQYF. Written as DNA, the CDR3 is TGTGCCAGCAGCCTTTACCGGGACATTGAGACCCAGTACTTC.

The chain combines TRBV3-1 (or the pseudogene TRBV3-2) with TRBJ2-7; D is unclear. V lost 4 bases and J 2 bases, leaving 15 bases between the germline ends. CDR1 and CDR2 (germline): LGHDT, YNNKEL (reference sequence). The CDR3 totals 15 residues. CDR3 in DNA: TGTGCCAGCAGCCTCACTTCCTTCCCTACCTACGAGCAGTACTTC. Translation gives CASSLTSFPTYEQYF.

V and J are TRBV3-1 (or the pseudogene TRBV3-2) and TRBJ1-4; TRBD1 matches 9 bases. Germline loops: CDR1 LGHDT, CDR2 YNNKEL (reference sequence). The CDR3 totals 15 residues. J lost 10 bases, V lost 4 bases, and 10 bases had no gene match. For the CDR3, the DNA is TGTGCCAGCAGCCCCCGGACAGGGGAGGGAAGAAAACTGTTTTTT. It yields the protein CASSPRTGEGRKLFF.

A single count supports this clone. The chain recombines TRBV12-3 or TRBV12-4 with TRBJ2-1; D remains ambiguous. The length of the CDR3 is 13 residues. Trimming took 5 bases from V and 5 from J, leaving 10 bases between them. CDR3 nucleotide sequence: TGTGCCAGCAGTGTTAACAACGACAATGAGCAGTTCTTC. Its translation: CASSVNNDNEQFF.

The V call is TRBV19, the J call TRBJ1-6, with 7 bases lining up with TRBD1. The V and J ends lost 3 bases and 7 bases, in that order; junction bases with no gene match: 6. There are 15 residues in the CDR3. Germline lookup yields CDR1 LNHDA and CDR2 SQIVND (reference sequence). This chain's CDR3 is CASSIRDSRNSPLHF. The CDR3 DNA reads as TGTGCCAGTAGTATCCGGGACAGTCGAAATTCACCCCTCCACTTT.

The chain joins TRBV11-2 to TRBJ1-1, with D hard to call. CDR3 length: 13 residues. Deletions cut 3 bases from V and 1 base from J, with 6 bases between. Germline V gene sequence: CDR1 SGHAT, CDR2 FQNNGV. The CDR3, as DNA: TGTGCCAGCAGCTTCTCCGGGAACACTGAAGCTTTCTTT. Translated: CASSFSGNTEAFF.

The chain links TRBV4-1 to TRBJ2-2; 8 bases match TRBD2. CDR1 is MGHRA, CDR2 YSYEKL, per germline. With 3 bases clipped from V and 2 bases from J, the junction kept 5 bases outside the gene matches. The CDR3 covers 16 residues. DNA for the CDR3: TGCGCCAGCAGCCATTCAGCGGGGGCCAACACCGGGGAGCTGTTTTTT. Translated: CASSHSAGANTGELFF.

The V call is TRBV10-2, the J call TRBJ1-5, with 9 positions matching TRBD1. J lost 7 bases, V lost 2 bases, and 6 bases had no gene match. The CDR3 is made up of 15 amino acids. Germline values: CDR1 WSHSY, CDR2 SAAADI. The CDR3 region is CASSEPGTGRQPQHF. CDR3 nucleotides: TGCGCCAGCAGTGAGCCCGGGACAGGGCGACAGCCCCAGCATTTT.

The V and J genes are TRBV7-8 and TRBJ2-7; 7 positions agree with TRBD1. Germline values: CDR1 SGHVS, CDR2 FQNEAQ. The CDR3 sequence is 16 residues long. V dropped 5 bases and J dropped 4; count of bases not matched to a gene: 14. The CDR3: CASSPLPPGQSYEQYF. In DNA form, the CDR3 reads TGTGCCAGCAGCCCCCTGCCCCCGGGACAGTCATACGAGCAGTACTTC.

This chain connects TRBV4-1 to TRBJ1-1, with a possible D match to TRBD1 (5 bases). The CDR3 length is 15 residues. The V end was cut by 2 bases, the J end by 6 bases, with 16 bases between. Germline V gives CDR1 MGHRA, CDR2 YSYEKL. The chain's CDR3 is CASSQKDTGGAEAFF. CDR3 bases: TGCGCCAGCAGCCAAAAGGACACGGGGGGTGCTGAAGCTTTCTTT.

This chain links TRBV19 with TRBJ1-1; 7 bases match TRBD1. Per germline, CDR1 LNHDA and CDR2 SQIVND (reference sequence). Trimming took 7 bases from V and 2 from J; bases not matched to a gene: 13. This CDR3 has 16 amino acids. In nucleotides, the CDR3 is TGTGCCAGTACCGTTTTACCGGGACAGACCAACACTGAAGCTTTCTTT. Translation gives CASTVLPGQTNTEAFF.

This sequence joins TRBV13 and TRBJ2-7; D is possibly TRBD2 (6 bases). The CDR3 totals 15 residues. V shed 6 bases and J shed 0 bases, with 15 bases lying between them. Germline V gene sequence: CDR1 PRHDT, CDR2 FYEKMQ (reference sequence). The CDR3 reads CASRHGGRHSYEQYF. In nucleotides, the CDR3 is TGTGCCAGCAGGCACGGGGGTCGCCACTCCTACGAGCAGTACTTC.

The chain has TRBV3-1 (or the pseudogene TRBV3-2) and TRBJ1-3; 9 nucleotides align to TRBD1. V lost 4 bases, J lost 4 bases, and 5 bases stayed unmatched. Germline V CDR1 and CDR2: LGHDT, YNNKEL (reference sequence). The CDR3 extends over 15 amino acids. Here the CDR3 DNA reads TGTGCCAGCAGCCCCGACAGGGGGGCAGGAAACACCATATATTTT. Translation: CASSPDRGAGNTIYF.

The gene calls are TRBV18 and TRBJ2-7, with 7 bases matching TRBD1. Germline trimming cut 5 bases from V and 2 bases from J; bases unmatched to any gene: 9. The CDR3 loop spans 15 amino acids. From germline, CDR1 is KGHSH and CDR2 LQKENI. In DNA, the CDR3 is TGTGCCAGCTCATCGAGTACAGGGGATCCCTACGAGCAGTACTTC. Its protein is CASSSSTGDPYEQYF.

The V and J genes are TRBV19 and TRBJ2-7; weak D call: TRBD2 (6 bases). CDR1 is LNHDA and CDR2 is SQIVND in the germline V gene (reference sequence). V lost 5 bases and J lost 2, with 16 bases in between. The CDR3 is 15 residues long. The CDR3 bases are TGTGCCAGTAGTCTCGCGGGACCCCCGACCTACGAGCAGTACTTC. As protein: CASSLAGPPTYEQYF. The variable domain in full, with the rest retrieved from reference TRBV19 and TRBJ2-7, is DGGITQSPKYLFRKEGQNVTLSCEQNLNHDAMYWYRQDPGQGLRLIYYSQIVNDFQKGDIAEGYSVSREKKESFPLTVTSAQKNPTAFYLCASSLAGPPTYEQYFGPGTRLTVT.